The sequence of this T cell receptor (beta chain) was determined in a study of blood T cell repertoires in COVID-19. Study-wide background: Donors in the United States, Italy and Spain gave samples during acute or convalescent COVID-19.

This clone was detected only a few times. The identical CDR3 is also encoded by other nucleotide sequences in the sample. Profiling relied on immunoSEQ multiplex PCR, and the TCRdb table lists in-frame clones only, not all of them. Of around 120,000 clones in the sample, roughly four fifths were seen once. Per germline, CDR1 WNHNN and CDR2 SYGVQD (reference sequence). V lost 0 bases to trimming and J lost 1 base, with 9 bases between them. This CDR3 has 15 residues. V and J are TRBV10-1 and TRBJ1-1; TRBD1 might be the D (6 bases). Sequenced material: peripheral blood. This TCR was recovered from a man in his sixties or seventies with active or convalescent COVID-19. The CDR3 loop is CASSESGGANTEAFF. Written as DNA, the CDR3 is TGCGCCAGCAGTGAGTCAGGGGGGGCGAACACTGAAGCTTTCTTT.